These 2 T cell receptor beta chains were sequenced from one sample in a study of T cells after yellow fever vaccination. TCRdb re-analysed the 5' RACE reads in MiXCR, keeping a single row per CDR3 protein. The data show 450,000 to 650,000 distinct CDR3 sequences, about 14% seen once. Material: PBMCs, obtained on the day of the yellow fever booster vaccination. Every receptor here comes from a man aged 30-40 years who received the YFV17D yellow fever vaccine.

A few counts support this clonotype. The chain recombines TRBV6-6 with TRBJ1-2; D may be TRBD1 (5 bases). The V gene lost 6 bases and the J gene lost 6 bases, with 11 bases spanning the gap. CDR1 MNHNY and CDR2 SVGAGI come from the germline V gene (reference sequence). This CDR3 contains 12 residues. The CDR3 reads CASSVGGDGYTF. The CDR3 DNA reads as TGTGCCAGCAGCGTGGGGGGGGATGGCTACACCTTC.

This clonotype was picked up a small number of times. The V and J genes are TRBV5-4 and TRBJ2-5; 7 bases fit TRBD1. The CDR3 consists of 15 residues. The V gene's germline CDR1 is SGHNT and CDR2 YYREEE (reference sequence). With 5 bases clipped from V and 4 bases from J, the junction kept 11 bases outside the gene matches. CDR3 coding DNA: TGTGCCAGCAGAAGAGGGGGCGCCCGGACAGAGACCCAGTACTTC. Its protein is CASRRGGARTETQYF.